Below, one T cell receptor (beta chain) is given with its context. Its antigen is still unknown. This record comes from a study of shared clonotypes between healthy human individuals. Study-wide findings and caveats: Blood was the sole source, and tissue repertoires probably differ.

This CDR3 region has 14 residues. Germline lookup yields CDR1 SGDLS and CDR2 YYNGEE. The V end lost 3 bases, the J end lost 1 base, and 10 bases lay between the germline ends. Once extracted for a subset, genomic DNA was divided evenly among several immunoSEQ plates. It was 150 to 250 ng DNA, around 32,000 T cell genomes, that sorted-subset replicate PCRs used. Profiling relied on immunoSEQ multiplex PCR, and the TCRdb table lists in-frame clones only, not all of them. Found here are hundreds of thousands of clones, about three quarters of them singletons; the top ten hold around 2%. The specimen was memory CD4+ T cells sorted from blood. Subset in this sample: CD45RA-negative fraction. The sequence came from a woman aged 25 to 39 in good health. The chain couples TRBV9 to TRBJ1-1, with D possibly matching TRBD1 (6 bases). CDR3 DNA: TGTGCCAGCAGCGAACAGGGAGCGAACACTGAAGCTTTCTTT. As protein: CASSEQGANTEAFF.